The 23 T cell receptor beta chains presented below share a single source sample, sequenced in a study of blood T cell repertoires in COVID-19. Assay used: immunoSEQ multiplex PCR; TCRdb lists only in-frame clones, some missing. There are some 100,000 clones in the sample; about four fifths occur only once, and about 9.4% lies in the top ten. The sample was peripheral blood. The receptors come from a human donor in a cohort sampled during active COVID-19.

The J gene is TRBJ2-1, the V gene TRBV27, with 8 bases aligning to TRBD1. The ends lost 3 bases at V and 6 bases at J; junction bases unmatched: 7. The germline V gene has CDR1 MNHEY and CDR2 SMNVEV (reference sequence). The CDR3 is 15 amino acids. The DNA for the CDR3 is TGTGCCAGCAGTTTGTATGACAGGGGTGGCAATGAGCAGTTCTTC. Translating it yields CASSLYDRGGNEQFF.

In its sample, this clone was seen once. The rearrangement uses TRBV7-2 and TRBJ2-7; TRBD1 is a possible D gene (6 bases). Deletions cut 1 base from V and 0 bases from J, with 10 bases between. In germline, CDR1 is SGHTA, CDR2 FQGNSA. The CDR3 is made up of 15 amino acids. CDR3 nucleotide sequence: TGTGCCAGCAGCTTAGAACAGGGACACTCCTACGAGCAGTACTTC. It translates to CASSLEQGHSYEQYF.

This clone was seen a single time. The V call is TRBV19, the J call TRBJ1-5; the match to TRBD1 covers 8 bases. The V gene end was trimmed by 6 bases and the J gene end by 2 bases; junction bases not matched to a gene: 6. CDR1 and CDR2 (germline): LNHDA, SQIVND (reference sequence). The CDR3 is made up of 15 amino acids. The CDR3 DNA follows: TGTGCCAGTAGCGCACAGGACAGGGGCAATCAGCCCCAGCATTTT. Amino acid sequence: CASSAQDRGNQPQHF.

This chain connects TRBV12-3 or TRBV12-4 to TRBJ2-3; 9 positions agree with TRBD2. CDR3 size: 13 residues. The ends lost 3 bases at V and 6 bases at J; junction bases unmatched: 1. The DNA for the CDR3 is TGTGCCAGCAGTTTTGCGGGAGGGGATACGCAGTATTTT. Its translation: CASSFAGGDTQYF.

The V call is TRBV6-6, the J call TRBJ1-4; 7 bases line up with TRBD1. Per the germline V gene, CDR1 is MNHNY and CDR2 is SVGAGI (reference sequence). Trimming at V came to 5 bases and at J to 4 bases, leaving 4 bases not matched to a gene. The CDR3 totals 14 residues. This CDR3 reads CASSRDSNNEKLFF. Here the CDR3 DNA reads TGTGCCAGCAGTCGGGACAGCAATAATGAAAAACTGTTTTTT.

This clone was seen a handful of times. In DNA form, the CDR3 reads TGTGCCAGTAGTATAGATGGACAGGGGGCCTTCTATGGCTACACCTTC. It translates to CASSIDGQGAFYGYTF. V usage is TRBV19 and J usage is TRBJ1-2, with 11 bases matching TRBD1. This CDR3 has 16 residues. The ends lost 0 bases at V and 4 bases at J; junction bases unmatched: 4. The germline CDR1 and CDR2 sequences are LNHDA and SQIVND (reference sequence).

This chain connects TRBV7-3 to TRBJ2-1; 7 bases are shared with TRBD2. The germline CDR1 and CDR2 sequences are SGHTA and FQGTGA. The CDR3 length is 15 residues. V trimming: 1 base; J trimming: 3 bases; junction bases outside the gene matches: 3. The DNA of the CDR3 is TGTGCCAGCAGCTTAAATCGCGGGAGCTACAATGAGCAGTTCTTC. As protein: CASSLNRGSYNEQFF.

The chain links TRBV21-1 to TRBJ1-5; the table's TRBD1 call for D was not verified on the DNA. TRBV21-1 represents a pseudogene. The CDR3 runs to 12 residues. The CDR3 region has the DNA TGTGCCAGCAGACAGGGGAGCCAGCCCCAGCATTTT. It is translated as CASRQGSQPQHF.

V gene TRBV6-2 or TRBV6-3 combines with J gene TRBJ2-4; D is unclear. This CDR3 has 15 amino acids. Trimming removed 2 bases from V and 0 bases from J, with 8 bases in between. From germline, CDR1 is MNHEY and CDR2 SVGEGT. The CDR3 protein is CASSYLGLAKNIQYF. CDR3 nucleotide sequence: TGTGCCAGCAGTTACCTAGGCCTAGCCAAAAACATTCAGTACTTC.

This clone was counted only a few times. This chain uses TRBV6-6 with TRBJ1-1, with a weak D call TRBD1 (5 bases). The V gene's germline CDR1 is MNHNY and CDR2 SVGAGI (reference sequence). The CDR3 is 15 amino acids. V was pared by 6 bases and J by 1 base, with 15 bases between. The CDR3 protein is CASSRLVGENTEAFF. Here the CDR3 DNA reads TGTGCCAGCAGCCGCCTGGTAGGGGAGAACACTGAAGCTTTCTTT.

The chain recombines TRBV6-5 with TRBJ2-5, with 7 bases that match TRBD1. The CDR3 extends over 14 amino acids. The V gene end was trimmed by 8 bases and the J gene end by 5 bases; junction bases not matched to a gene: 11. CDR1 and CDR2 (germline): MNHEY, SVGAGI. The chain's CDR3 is CASLYRGRTETQYF. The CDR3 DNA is TGTGCCAGCTTATATAGGGGGCGAACGGAGACCCAGTACTTC.

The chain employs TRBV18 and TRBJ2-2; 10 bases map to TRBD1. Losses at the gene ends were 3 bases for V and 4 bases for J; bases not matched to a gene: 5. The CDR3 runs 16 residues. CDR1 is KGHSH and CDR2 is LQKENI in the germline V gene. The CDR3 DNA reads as TGTGCCAGCTCACCTGCGGGACAGGGGTCCACCGGGGAGCTGTTTTTT. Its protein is CASSPAGQGSTGELFF.

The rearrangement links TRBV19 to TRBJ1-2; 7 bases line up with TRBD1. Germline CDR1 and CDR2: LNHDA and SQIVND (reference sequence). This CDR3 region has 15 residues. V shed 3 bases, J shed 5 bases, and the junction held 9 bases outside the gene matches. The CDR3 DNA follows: TGTGCCAGTAGTATCCCCGGGACAGCTTTTTATGGCTACACCTTC. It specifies CASSIPGTAFYGYTF.

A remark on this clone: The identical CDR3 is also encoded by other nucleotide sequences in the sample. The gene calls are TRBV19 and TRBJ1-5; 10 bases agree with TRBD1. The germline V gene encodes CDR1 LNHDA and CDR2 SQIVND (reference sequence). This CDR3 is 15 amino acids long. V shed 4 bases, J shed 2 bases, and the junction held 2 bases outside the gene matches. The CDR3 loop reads CASSRDRGGNQPQHF. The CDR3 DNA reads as TGTGCCAGTAGTAGGGACAGGGGCGGCAATCAGCCCCAGCATTTT.

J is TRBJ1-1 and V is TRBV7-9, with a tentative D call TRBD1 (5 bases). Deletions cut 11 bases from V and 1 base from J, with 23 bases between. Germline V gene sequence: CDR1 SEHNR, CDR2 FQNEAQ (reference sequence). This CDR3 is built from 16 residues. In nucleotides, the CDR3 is TGTGCCTCGCCACGAAGCGGGGGGGTGGCGAACACTGAAGCTTTCTTT. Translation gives CASPRSGGVANTEAFF.

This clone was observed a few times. CDR3 amino acids: CARSPNGGSWGDTQYF. The CDR3, as DNA: TGTGCCAGAAGCCCCAATGGCGGGAGCTGGGGAGATACGCAGTATTTT. The chain employs TRBV5-3 and TRBJ2-3; 7 nucleotides align to TRBD2. TRBV5-3 is classed as an ORF, of uncertain function. The CDR3 contains 16 residues. V lost 4 bases to trimming and J lost 5 bases; unmatched junction nucleotides: 13.

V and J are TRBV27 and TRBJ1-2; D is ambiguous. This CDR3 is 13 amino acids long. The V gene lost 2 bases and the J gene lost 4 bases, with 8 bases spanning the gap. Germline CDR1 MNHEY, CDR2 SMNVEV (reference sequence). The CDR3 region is CASSLEGPYGYTF. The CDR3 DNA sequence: TGTGCCAGCAGTTTAGAGGGCCCCTATGGCTACACCTTC.

CDR3 protein: CAWSRVNGGYTF. CDR3 DNA: TGTGCCTGGAGTCGGGTTAACGGTGGCTACACCTTC. This chain links TRBV30 with TRBJ1-2; D not certain. V lost 2 bases and J 7 bases, leaving 11 bases between the germline ends. The CDR3 runs 12 residues. Looked up from germline, CDR1 is GTSNPN and CDR2 is SVGIG (reference sequence).

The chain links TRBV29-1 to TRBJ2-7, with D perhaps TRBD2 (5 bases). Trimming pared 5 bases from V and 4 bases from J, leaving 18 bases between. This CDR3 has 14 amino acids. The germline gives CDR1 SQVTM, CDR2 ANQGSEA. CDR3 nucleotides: TGCAGCGTTATTAAGAGGGCCGGTACGTACGAGCAGTACTTC. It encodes CSVIKRAGTYEQYF.

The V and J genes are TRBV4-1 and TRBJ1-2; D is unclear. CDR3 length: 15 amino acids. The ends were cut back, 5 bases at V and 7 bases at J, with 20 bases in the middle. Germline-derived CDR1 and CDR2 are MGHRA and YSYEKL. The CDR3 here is CASSSYGGRAPGYTF. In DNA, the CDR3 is TGCGCCAGCAGCTCCTACGGAGGCCGAGCCCCTGGCTACACCTTC.

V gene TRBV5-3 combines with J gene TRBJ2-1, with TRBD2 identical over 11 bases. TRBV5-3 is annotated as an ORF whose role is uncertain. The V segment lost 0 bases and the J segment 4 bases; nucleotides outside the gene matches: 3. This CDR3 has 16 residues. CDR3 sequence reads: CARSLVPSGGYNEQFF. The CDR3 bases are TGTGCCAGAAGCTTGGTGCCTAGCGGGGGGTACAATGAGCAGTTCTTC.

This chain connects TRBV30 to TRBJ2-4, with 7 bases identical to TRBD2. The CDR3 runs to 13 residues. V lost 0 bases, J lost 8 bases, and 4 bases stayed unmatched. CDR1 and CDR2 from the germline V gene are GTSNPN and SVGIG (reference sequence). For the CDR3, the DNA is TGTGCCTGGAGTGTACGCGCGGGGGACATTCAGTACTTC. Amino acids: CAWSVRAGDIQYF.

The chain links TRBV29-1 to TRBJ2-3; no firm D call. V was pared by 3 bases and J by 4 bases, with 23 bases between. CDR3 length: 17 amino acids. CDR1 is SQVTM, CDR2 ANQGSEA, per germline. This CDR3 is CSVERLILGVHPDTQYF. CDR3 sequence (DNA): TGCAGCGTTGAGCGCCTCATTCTCGGAGTCCATCCAGATACGCAGTATTTT.